This T cell receptor beta chain was profiled in a study of T cell changes during pregnancy in multiple sclerosis. Some clones are missing from TCRdb's copy, which holds only in-frame ones; the method was immunoSEQ multiplex PCR. The sample lists about 79,000 clones, 80% to 95% occurring once. CDR3 length: 14 amino acids. The germline V gene encodes CDR1 GTSNPN and CDR2 SVGIG (reference sequence). The V and J ends lost 4 bases and 4 bases respectively, with 16 bases between them. The V gene is TRBV30, the J gene TRBJ1-2; tentatively, D is TRBD1 (6 bases). The clonotype comes from a female donor with multiple sclerosis, enrolled in a pregnancy study. The input for sequencing was CD4+ T cells from peripheral blood mononuclear cells, taken in the second trimester of pregnancy. The CDR3 reads CAWIRGLPVYGYTF. The CDR3 DNA follows: TGTGCCTGGATCAGGGGCTTGCCCGTCTATGGCTACACCTTC.